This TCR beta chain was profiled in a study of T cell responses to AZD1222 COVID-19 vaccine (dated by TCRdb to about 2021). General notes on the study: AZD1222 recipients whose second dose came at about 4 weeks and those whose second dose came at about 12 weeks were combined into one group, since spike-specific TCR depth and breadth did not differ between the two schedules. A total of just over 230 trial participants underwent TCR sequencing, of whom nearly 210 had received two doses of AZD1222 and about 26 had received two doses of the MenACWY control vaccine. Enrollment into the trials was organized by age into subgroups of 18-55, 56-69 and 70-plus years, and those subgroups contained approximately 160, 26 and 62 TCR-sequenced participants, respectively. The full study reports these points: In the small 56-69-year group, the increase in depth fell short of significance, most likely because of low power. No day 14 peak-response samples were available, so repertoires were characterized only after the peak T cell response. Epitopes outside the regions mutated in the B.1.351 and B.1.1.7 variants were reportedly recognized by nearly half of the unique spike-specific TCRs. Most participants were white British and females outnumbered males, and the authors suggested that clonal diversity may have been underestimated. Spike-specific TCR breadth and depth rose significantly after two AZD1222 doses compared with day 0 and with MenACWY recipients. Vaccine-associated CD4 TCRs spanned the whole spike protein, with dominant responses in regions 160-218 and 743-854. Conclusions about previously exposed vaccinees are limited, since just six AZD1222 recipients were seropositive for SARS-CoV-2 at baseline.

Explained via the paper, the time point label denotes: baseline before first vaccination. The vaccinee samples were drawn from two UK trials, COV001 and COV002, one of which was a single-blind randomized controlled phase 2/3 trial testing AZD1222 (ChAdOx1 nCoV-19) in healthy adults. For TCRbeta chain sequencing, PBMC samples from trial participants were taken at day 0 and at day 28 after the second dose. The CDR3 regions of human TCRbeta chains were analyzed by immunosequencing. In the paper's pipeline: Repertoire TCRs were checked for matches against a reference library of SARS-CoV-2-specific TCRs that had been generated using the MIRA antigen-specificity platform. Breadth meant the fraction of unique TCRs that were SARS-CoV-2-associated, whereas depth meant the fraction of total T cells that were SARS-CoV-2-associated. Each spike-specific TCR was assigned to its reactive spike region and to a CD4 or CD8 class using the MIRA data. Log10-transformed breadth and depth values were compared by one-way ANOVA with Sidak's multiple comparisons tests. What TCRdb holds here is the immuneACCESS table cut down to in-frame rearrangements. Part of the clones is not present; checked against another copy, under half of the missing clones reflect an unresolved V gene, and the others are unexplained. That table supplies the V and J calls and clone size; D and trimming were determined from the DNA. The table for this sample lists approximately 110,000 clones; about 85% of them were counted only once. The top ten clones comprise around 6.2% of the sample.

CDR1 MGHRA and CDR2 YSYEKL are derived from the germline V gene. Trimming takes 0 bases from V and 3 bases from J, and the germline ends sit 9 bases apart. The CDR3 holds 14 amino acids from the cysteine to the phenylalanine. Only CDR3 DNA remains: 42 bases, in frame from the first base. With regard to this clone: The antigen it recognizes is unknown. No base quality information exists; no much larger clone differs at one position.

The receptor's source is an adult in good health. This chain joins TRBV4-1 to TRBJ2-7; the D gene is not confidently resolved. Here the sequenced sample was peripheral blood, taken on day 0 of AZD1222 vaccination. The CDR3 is CASSQDAGNYEQYF. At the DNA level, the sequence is TGCGCCAGCAGCCAAGACGCAGGTAACTACGAGCAGTACTTC.